A selection of T cell receptor beta chains follows, all from one sample in a study of cytomegalovirus exposure and HLA in healthy donors. The protocol was immunoSEQ multiplex PCR, while the TCRdb copy is restricted to in-frame clones and leaves out a portion. The table lists over 95,000 clones, 74% of them singletons, with 4% to 5% in the top ten. The sequenced sample consisted of PBMCs. All receptors derive from a woman between 35 and 50 years old in good health and CMV-seropositive. Both conserved end residues are part of each CDR3. The D gene is left open where the match is weak. Only part of the rows carry a size: once, few, many, or a class if the clone is expanded.

d_gene	v_gene	abundance	j_gene	CDR3nt	CDR3aa
-	TRBV5-1	-	TRBJ2-3	TGCGCCAGCAGCTTGGAGCAGGGGACAGATACGCAGTATTTT	CASSLEQGTDTQYF
-	TRBV5-1	-	TRBJ2-7	TGCGCCAGCAGCTTGGCGCGGGGCGGAAGCTTCCCCTACGAGCAGTACTTC	CASSLARGGSFPYEQYF
-	TRBV6-1	once	TRBJ2-7	TGTGCCAGCAGTGATCTCCCCAGCGAGCAGTACTTC	CASSDLPSEQYF
TRBD1	TRBV19	-	TRBJ1-1	TGTGCCAGTAGTATAGGGACAGGGCGGAACACTGAAGCTTTCTTT	CASSIGTGRNTEAFF
-	TRBV7-3	-	TRBJ2-5	TGTGAGGACAGAGAGTACCAAGAGACCCAGTACTTC	CEDREYQETQYF
-	TRBV4-1	once	TRBJ1-1	TGCGCCAGCAGCCAGGGCGGGTCTGAAGCTTTCTTT	CASSQGGSEAFF
TRBD1	TRBV5-4	-	TRBJ2-1	TGTGCCAGCCGAGCCCAACAGGGGGACTCCTACAATGAGCAGTTCTTC	CASRAQQGDSYNEQFF
-	TRBV9	few	TRBJ2-7	TGTGCCAGCAGCAGACAAACAGGGTCCGAGCAGTACTTC	CASSRQTGSEQYF
-	TRBV5-6	-	TRBJ1-2	TGTGCCAGCAGCTTGGCTTTTGACAGACTCTATGGCTACACCTTC	CASSLAFDRLYGYTF
TRBD2	TRBV4-1	-	TRBJ2-5	TGCGCCAGCAGCCAAGTAACGGGGGGGGGACAAGAGACCCAGTACTTC	CASSQVTGGGQETQYF
TRBD1	TRBV5-1	few	TRBJ1-2	TGCGCCAGCAGCTCGCACAGGGGGCATGGCTACACCTTC	CASSSHRGHGYTF
-	TRBV6-1	-	TRBJ1-2	TGTGCCAGCAGTGAAGCGTTTAGGAGGACTAACTATGGCTACACCTTC	CASSEAFRRTNYGYTF
TRBD2	TRBV5-1	-	TRBJ2-1	TGCGCCAGCAGCTTGGTCGCGGGGGGAGACATTGAGCAGTTCTTC	CASSLVAGGDIEQFF
-	TRBV6-1	once	TRBJ2-7	TGTGCCAGCAGTGAAATATATGGGGCGTACGAGCAGTACTTC	CASSEIYGAYEQYF
-	TRBV6-5	-	TRBJ1-5	TGTGCCAGCAGCCCCACATATAGCAATCAGCCCCAGCATTTT	CASSPTYSNQPQHF
TRBD2	TRBV10-2	-	TRBJ2-1	TGCGCCAGCAGTGAGCGGTCTAGCGGAAGAGGATGGGAGCAGTTCTTC	CASSERSSGRGWEQFF
TRBD1	TRBV6-5	-	TRBJ2-3	TGTGCCAGCAGTTACGGTCCGGGACAGGGCACAGATACGCAGTATTTT	CASSYGPGQGTDTQYF
-	TRBV6-1	-	TRBJ2-7	TGTGCCAGCGGATCAGTAGGAGGTCCCTACGAGCAGTACTTC	CASGSVGGPYEQYF
TRBD1	TRBV25-1	-	TRBJ2-5	TGTGCCAGCAGTTTCTGGACAGGGGGGGAGACCCAGTACTTC	CASSFWTGGETQYF
-	TRBV30	-	TRBJ1-1	TGTGCCTGGAGTGTACGATCCAGGAACACTGAAGCTTTCTTT	CAWSVRSRNTEAFF
TRBD1	TRBV30	-	TRBJ2-1	TGTGCCTGGAGTGCACTGGACAGGGGAGCCCGAGGTGAGCAGTTCTTC	CAWSALDRGARGEQFF
TRBD2	TRBV2	-	TRBJ2-2	TGTGCCAGCGGAGGGACTAGCGATCGGACCGGGGAGCTGTTTTTT	CASGGTSDRTGELFF
-	TRBV4-1	-	TRBJ2-7	TGCGCCAGCAGCCAAGGCCTAGGGGTGCTCGAGCAGTACTTC	CASSQGLGVLEQYF
-	TRBV6-5	-	TRBJ1-4	TGTGCCACTCGGGAGGGGGGAAAACTGTTTTTT	CATREGGKLFF
-	TRBV19	-	TRBJ2-3	TGTGCCAGTAGGTCGGGGGGCGAGGGTACGCAGTATTTT	CASRSGGEGTQYF
-	TRBV7-2	-	TRBJ2-4	TGTGCCAGCAGTCTAGGCCGGGGATCGGTCGCCAAAAACATTCAGTACTTC	CASSLGRGSVAKNIQYF
TRBD1	TRBV19	-	TRBJ1-1	TGTGCCAGTAACCCCTTGGGACAGAAGAACACTGAAGCTTTCTTT	CASNPLGQKNTEAFF
-	TRBV4-3	-	TRBJ2-1	TGCGCCAGCAGCCAAGATGGGGCCGGCGGAAACAATGAGCAGTTCTTC	CASSQDGAGGNNEQFF
TRBD1	TRBV2	-	TRBJ2-1	TGTGCCAGCACCCGGGACAGGGGGCAAAACAATGAGCAGTTCTTC	CASTRDRGQNNEQFF
TRBD2	TRBV6-4	-	TRBJ2-3	TGTGCCAGCAGTGACTCGTATTCTAGCGGGGGCACAGATACGCAGTATTTT	CASSDSYSSGGTDTQYF
-	TRBV19	-	TRBJ1-2	TGTGCCAGTAGTATAGATCTAGGGGCCTATGGCTACACCTTC	CASSIDLGAYGYTF
TRBD1	TRBV9	few	TRBJ2-7	TGTGCCAGCAGCGGTGGGACAGGTTGGTCTAGTAACGAGCAGTACTTC	CASSGGTGWSSNEQYF
-	TRBV4-1	-	TRBJ2-7	TGCGCCAGCAGCCAAGAGGGGGCATGGGAGCAGGAGCAGTACTTC	CASSQEGAWEQEQYF
-	TRBV21-1	once	TRBJ1-1	TGTGCCAGCAGCAAAGGGGACATCGCCACTGAAGCTTTCTTT	CASSKGDIATEAFF
TRBD2	TRBV5-8	-	TRBJ2-2	TGTGCCAGCAGCACCTCCGAGCGGGAGTGGGGCACGAACACCGGGGAGCTGTTTTTT	CASSTSEREWGTNTGELFF
TRBD2	TRBV7-2	-	TRBJ2-7	TGTGCCAGCAGCTTAGCGGGCGGTAGCGGGAGAAACGAGCAGTACTTC	CASSLAGGSGRNEQYF
TRBD2	TRBV5-1	once	TRBJ2-1	TGCGCCAGCAGCGGCGGGGGGGGCGACAATGAGCAGTTCTTC	CASSGGGGDNEQFF
TRBD2	TRBV5-6	-	TRBJ2-3	TGTGCCAGCAGCTTTCTAGCGGGAGATGGAGATACGCAGTATTTT	CASSFLAGDGDTQYF
TRBD1	TRBV27	once	TRBJ1-2	TGTGCCAGCAGGCTAACATATCGACAGGGAAGCTATGGCTACACCTTC	CASRLTYRQGSYGYTF
-	TRBV5-1	once	TRBJ1-1	TGCGCCAGCAGCGTGGGACAGAACACTGAAGCTTTCTTT	CASSVGQNTEAFF